This T cell receptor beta chain emerged from a study of Graves' ophthalmopathy and Graves' hyperthyroidism. Orbital computed tomography and thyroid ultrasound, along with TRAb, serum thyroxine and clinical symptoms, underpinned diagnosis. TCR beta CDR3 amplification used RNA transcripts. HTBI-primed RT-PCR formed the first round, and a multiplex PCR formed the second. TCRdb ran MiXCR on the multiplex PCR reads and lists one entry per CDR3 protein. The sample includes around 400,000 distinct CDR3 sequences, roughly 21% of them seen just once. CDR3 length: 14 residues. Details on this clonotype: The germline gene is not matched at one end of the junction; a read error may be the cause.

The sample consisted of peripheral blood. This receptor was obtained from a woman between 18 and 29 years old with stable Graves' hyperthyroidism. The chain recombines TRBV12-3 or TRBV12-4 with TRBJ1-6; D remains unclear. The DNA for the CDR3 is TGTGCCGGCAGTTTAATAGGTCATAATTCACCCCTCCACTTT. As protein: CAGSLIGHNSPLHF.